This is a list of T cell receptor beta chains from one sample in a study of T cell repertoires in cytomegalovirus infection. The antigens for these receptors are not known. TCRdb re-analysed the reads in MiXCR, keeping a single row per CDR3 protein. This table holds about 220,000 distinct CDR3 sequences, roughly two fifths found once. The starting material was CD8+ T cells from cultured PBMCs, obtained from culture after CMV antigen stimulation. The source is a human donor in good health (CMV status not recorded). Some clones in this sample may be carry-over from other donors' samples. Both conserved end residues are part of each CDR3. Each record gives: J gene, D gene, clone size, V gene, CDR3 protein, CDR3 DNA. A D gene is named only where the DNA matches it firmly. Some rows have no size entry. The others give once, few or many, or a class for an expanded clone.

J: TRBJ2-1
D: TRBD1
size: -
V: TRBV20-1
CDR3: CSAPTGGYNEQFF
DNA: TGCAGTGCCCCGACAGGGGGGTACAATGAGCAGTTCTTC

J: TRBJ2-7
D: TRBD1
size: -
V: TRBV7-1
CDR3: CASSGPGTAISSYEQYF
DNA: TGTGCCAGCAGCGGACCCGGGACAGCCATCTCCAGCTACGAGCAGTACTTC

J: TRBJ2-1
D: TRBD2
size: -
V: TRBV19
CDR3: CASSMGLAGLNEQFF
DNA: TGTGCCAGTAGTATGGGGCTAGCGGGGCTCAATGAGCAGTTCTTC

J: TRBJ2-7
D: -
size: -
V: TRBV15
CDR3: CATSLDWGADEQYF
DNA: TGTGCCACCAGCCTAGATTGGGGGGCCGACGAGCAGTACTTC

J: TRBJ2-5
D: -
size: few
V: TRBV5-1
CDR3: CASIGTTQRSRSETQYF
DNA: TGCGCCAGCATTGGGACCACCCAAAGATCCCGAAGTGAGACCCAGTACTTC

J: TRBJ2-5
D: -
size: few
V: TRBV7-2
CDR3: CASSLDRAGAETQYF
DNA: TGTGCCAGCAGCTTAGACAGGGCGGGGGCGGAGACCCAGTACTTC

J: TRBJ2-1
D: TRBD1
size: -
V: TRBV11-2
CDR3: CASSLEDRAVDNEQFF
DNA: TGTGCCAGCAGCTTAGAGGACAGGGCGGTGGACAATGAGCAGTTCTTC

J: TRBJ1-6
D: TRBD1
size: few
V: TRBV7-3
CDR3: CASSRDRTNSPLHF
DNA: TGTGCCAGCAGCCGGGACAGGACGAATTCACCCCTCCACTTT

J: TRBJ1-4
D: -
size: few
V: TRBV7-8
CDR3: CASTPISSTNEKLFF
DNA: TGTGCCAGCACGCCAATAAGCTCAACTAATGAAAAACTGTTTTTT

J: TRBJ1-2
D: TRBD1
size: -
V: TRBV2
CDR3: CASLVGTATNYGYTF
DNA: TGTGCCAGCCTTGTAGGGACAGCAACTAACTATGGCTACACCTTC